One sample yielded the 8 T cell receptor beta chains listed below, sequenced in a study of T cell repertoires in cytomegalovirus infection. Their specific antigens are unknown. TCRdb re-derived calls from the reads in MiXCR, one entry per CDR3 protein. The sample has about 400,000 distinct CDR3 sequences, roughly 36% seen once; the top ten hold around an eighth. Material: cultured PBMCs, obtained from culture after CMV antigen stimulation. These receptors all come from a human donor in good health (CMV status not recorded). Some clones in this sample may be carry-over from other donors' samples.

This clonotype was seen a handful of times. The chain has TRBV6-2 or TRBV6-3 and TRBJ2-3; D is unresolved. V was trimmed by 4 bases and J by 8 bases, leaving 16 bases between them. The CDR3 is made up of 14 amino acids. Per the germline V gene, CDR1 is MNHEY and CDR2 is SVGEGT. CDR3 in DNA: TGTGCCAGCAGTTCTCCTCTTAGAAAACGTACGCAGTATTTT. This translates into CASSSPLRKRTQYF.

This sequence joins TRBV12-3 or TRBV12-4 and TRBJ2-1, with D tentatively TRBD2 (8 bases). The CDR3 totals 14 residues. V was trimmed by 10 bases and J by 7 bases, leaving 20 bases between them. This CDR3 is CAIRTGGGGNEQFF. The CDR3 region has the DNA TGTGCCATCCGAACGGGAGGGGGCGGGAATGAGCAGTTCTTC.

The J gene is TRBJ2-5, the V gene TRBV12-3 or TRBV12-4; D unresolved. V lost 3 bases and J lost 4, with 12 bases in between. This CDR3 spans 14 amino acids. The CDR3 spells CASSFLASLETQYF. CDR3 nucleotide sequence: TGTGCCAGCAGTTTTCTTGCGTCGTTAGAGACCCAGTACTTC.

V usage is TRBV7-2 and J usage is TRBJ2-7, with D unclear. Deletions cut 4 bases from V and 4 bases from J, with 14 bases between. The CDR3 loop spans 14 amino acids. Germline V gene sequence: CDR1 SGHTA, CDR2 FQGNSA. DNA of the CDR3: TGTGCCAGCAGCTCGGGTAGTAGGAGATACGAGCAGTACGTC. Protein product: CASSSGSRRYEQYV.

The chain is built from TRBV7-2 and TRBJ2-5; 12 nucleotides line up with TRBD2. This CDR3 spans 15 amino acids. Per germline, CDR1 SGHTA and CDR2 FQGNSA. J was trimmed by 9 bases and V by 4 bases; bases with no gene match: 9. The DNA for the CDR3 is TGTGCCAGCAGCTCGTCTTCTAGCGGGAGGGGGGCCCAGTACTTC. This sequence encodes CASSSSSSGRGAQYF.

The chain joins TRBV28 to TRBJ1-2; D gene uncertain. The CDR3 extends over 17 amino acids. V was trimmed by 1 base and J by 3 bases, leaving 18 bases between them. CDR1 is MDHEN and CDR2 is SYDVKM in the germline V gene. The DNA for the CDR3 is TGTGCCAGCAGTTTATTGGCCCAAGAGGGTCCCTACTATGGCTACACCTTC. It encodes CASSLLAQEGPYYGYTF.

The gene calls are TRBV5-4 and TRBJ2-5, with TRBD2 matching over 14 bases. The CDR3 contains 16 residues. The trim removed 3 bases at V and 5 bases at J, leaving 6 bases unmatched. CDR1 and CDR2 from the germline V gene are SGHNT and YYREEE (reference sequence). The CDR3 reads CASSSRTSGRSETQYF. The CDR3 region has the DNA TGTGCCAGCAGCTCTAGGACTAGCGGGAGGAGTGAGACCCAGTACTTC.

The chain employs TRBV4-3 and TRBJ1-2; D may be TRBD1 (5 bases). Trimming removed 0 bases from V and 3 bases from J, with 14 bases in between. Germline V gene sequence: CDR1 LGHNA, CDR2 YSLEER. The CDR3 is 16 residues long. The CDR3 DNA sequence: TGCGCCAGCAGCCAAGATGGGGACGGGGGGTACTATGGCTACACCTTC. It translates to CASSQDGDGGYYGYTF.